Reported below is one T cell receptor beta chain. This entry is derived from a study of control samples from healthy donors and cancer patients. Trimming removed 3 bases from V and 4 bases from J; junction bases left unmatched: 6. Per the germline V gene, CDR1 is KGHDR and CDR2 is SFDVKD. This CDR3 spans 16 amino acids. Sequenced by immunoSEQ multiplex PCR; TCRdb stores in-frame clones only, minus some. The sample yields about 140,000 clones, roughly 89% seen once. The sequenced sample was blood. The clonotype originates from a man between 18 and 35 years old in good health. The chain joins TRBV24-1 to TRBJ2-5, with 11 bases identical to TRBD1. DNA for the CDR3: TGTGCCACCAGTGATGGGGGACAGGGGGGTGTAGAGACCCAGTACTTC. It yields the protein CATSDGGQGGVETQYF.